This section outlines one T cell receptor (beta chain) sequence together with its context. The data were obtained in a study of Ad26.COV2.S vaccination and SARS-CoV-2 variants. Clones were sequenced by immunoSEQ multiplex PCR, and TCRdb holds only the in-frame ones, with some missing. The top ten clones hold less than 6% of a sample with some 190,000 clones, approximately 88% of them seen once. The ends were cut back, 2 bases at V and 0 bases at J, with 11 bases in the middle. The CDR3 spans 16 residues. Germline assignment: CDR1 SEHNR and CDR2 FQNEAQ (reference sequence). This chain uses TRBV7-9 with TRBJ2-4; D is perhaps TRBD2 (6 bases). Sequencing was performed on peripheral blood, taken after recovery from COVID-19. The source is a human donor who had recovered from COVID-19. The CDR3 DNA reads TGTGCCAGCAGCTTATGGGACTCGGTAGCCAAAAACATTCAGTACTTC. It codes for CASSLWDSVAKNIQYF. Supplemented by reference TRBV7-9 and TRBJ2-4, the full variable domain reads DTGVSQNPRHKITKRGQNVTFRCDPISEHNRLYWYRQTLGQGPEFLTYFQNEAQLEKSRLLSDRFSAERPKGSFSTLEIQRTEQGDSAMYLCASSLWDSVAKNIQYFGAGTRLSVL.